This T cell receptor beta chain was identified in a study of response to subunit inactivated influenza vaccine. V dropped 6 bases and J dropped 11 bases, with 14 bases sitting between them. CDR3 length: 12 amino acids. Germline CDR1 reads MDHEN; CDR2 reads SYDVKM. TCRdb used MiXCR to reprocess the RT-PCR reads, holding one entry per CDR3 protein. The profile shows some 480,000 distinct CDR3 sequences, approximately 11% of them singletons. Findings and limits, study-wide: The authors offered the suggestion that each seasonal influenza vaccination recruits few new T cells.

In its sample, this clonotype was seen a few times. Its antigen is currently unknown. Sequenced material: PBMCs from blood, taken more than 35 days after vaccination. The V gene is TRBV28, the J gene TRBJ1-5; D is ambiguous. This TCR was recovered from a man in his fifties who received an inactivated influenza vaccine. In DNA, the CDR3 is TGTGCCAGCAGCCCCGTTGGGTGGGCCCAGCATTTT. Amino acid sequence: CASSPVGWAQHF. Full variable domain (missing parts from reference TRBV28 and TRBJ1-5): DVKVTQSSRYLVKRTGEKVFLECVQDMDHENMFWYRQDPGLGLRLIYFSYDVKMKEKGDIPEGYSVSREKKERFSLILESASTNQTSMYLCASSPVGWAQHFGDGTRLSIL.